The present entry profiles one TCR beta chain with its context. It lacks a known antigen. No much larger clone is present one base from it, and per-base qualities are unavailable. The sample comes from a study of OX40 agonist ivuxolimab in advanced cancers. In the study overall: The costimulatory receptor OX40 (CD134) was targeted by ivuxolimab, a fully human IgG2 agonistic monoclonal antibody. Intravenous ivuxolimab was administered to patients every 2 weeks at six dose levels: 0.01, 0.1, 0.3, 1.5, 3 and 10 mg/kg. Of the roughly 53 patients in dose escalation, about 20 had hepatocellular carcinoma, approximately 15 had melanoma, 9 had renal cell carcinoma and 9 had head and neck cancer. In the dose-escalation cohort, 82.7% of patients were male, and the mean age was approximately 55 years, with a range of about 23 to 85. Prior anti-PD-1, anti-PD-L1 or anti-CTLA-4 therapy was permitted, and checkpoint inhibitors had been received by about 36% of dose-escalation patients. Partial responses occurred in three dose-escalation patients: two with cutaneous melanoma and one with hepatocellular carcinoma. Peripheral TCRbeta sequencing was intended to test whether TCR sequence diversity was altered and clonal T-cell expansion was caused by ivuxolimab. The paper covers the monotherapy dose-escalation part of the phase I ivuxolimab trial, which included N of about 50 patients. The paper as a whole reports these results and caveats: In the 0.1-3.0 mg/kg groups, partial responders had among the lowest normalized peripheral clonal expansion, particularly in CD8+ T cells. Low levels of normalized T-cell clonal expansion were also seen in some patients who did not respond. At doses of 0.1 to 3.0 mg/kg, clonal expansion of both CD4+ and CD8+ blood T cells was observed from baseline to week 6. On average, CD8+ T cells showed more expanded clones than CD4+ T cells after ivuxolimab. Antigen specificity was not determined for the clonally expanded peripheral T cells.

The trial excluded patients who had a history of autoimmune disease or were on systemic immunosuppression. Peripheral blood for TCR sequencing was drawn from every dose cohort at baseline, at cycle 4 day 1 and at cycle 7 day 1. Samples were obtained from an open-label, multicenter, first-in-human phase I dose-escalation trial of ivuxolimab. Adults with locally advanced or metastatic melanoma, renal cell carcinoma, hepatocellular carcinoma or head and neck squamous cell carcinoma were enrolled in the trial. Before TCR sequencing, CD4+ T cells and CD8+ T cells from peripheral blood were sorted into separate populations. The junction carries 13 bases between V and J, which are trimmed by 4 bases and 0 bases respectively. Sequences LNHDA (CDR1) and SQIVND (CDR2) are obtained from the germline V gene (reference sequence). The CDR3, from cysteine to phenylalanine, totals 17 residues. The entry retains the CDR3 DNA only, 51 bases that are in frame from base 1.

To sequence the TCRbeta CDR3 region, genomic DNA was isolated from the sorted cells. The immunoSEQ Assay was used to sequence the TCRbeta CDR3 regions. This is the immuneACCESS table as TCRdb keeps it, with only in-frame sequences that have V and J called. A part of the clones is gone; compared with another copy, unresolved V genes explain less than half, and the rest is unexplained. For this sample the table gives roughly 75,000 clones, of which around 87% were detected only once. The ten largest clonotypes hold approximately 6.2% of the sample. The receptor chain draws on TRBV19 and TRBJ1-6; no D gene can be assigned with confidence. The sequence was obtained from an adult with an advanced solid tumor such as melanoma, head and neck, liver or kidney cancer. This sample comprised CD4+ or CD8+ T cells sorted from blood, obtained in a trial of the OX40 agonist ivuxolimab. The bases read TGTGCCAGTAGTACGGACCCCCAGAGCTCCTATAATTCACCCCTCCACTTT. The resulting protein is CASSTDPQSSYNSPLHF.